Following are 8 T cell receptor beta chains from one sample sequenced in a study of T cell repertoires in cytomegalovirus infection. TCRdb independently ran MiXCR on the reads; one entry per CDR3 protein. The sample has about 740,000 distinct CDR3 sequences, 35% to 45% seen once. Sequenced sample: PBMCs. All receptors come from a human donor in good health (CMV status not recorded). Some clones in this sample may be carry-over from other donors' samples.

The chain combines TRBV29-1 with TRBJ2-7; 8 bases line up with TRBD2. V gave up 4 bases and J gave up 1 base; unmatched junction bases: 9. The CDR3 has 15 amino acids. Germline V lookup: CDR1 SQVTM, CDR2 ANQGSEA. The CDR3 here is CSVVGQRGPSYEQYF. The CDR3 DNA reads TGCAGCGTTGTGGGCCAGCGGGGGCCGTCCTACGAGCAGTACTTC.

Worth noting for this clonotype: Mismatch with germline at one junction end may stem from a read error. The chain joins TRBV4-1 to TRBJ1-1; D may be TRBD1 (5 bases). Germline CDR1 is MGHRA and CDR2 is YSYEKL. This CDR3 spans 15 amino acids. The CDR3 nucleotides are TGTGCCAGCAGCCAAGACCACAGGCACAACACTGAAGCTTTCTTT. Its translation is CASSQDHRHNTEAFF.

The chain has TRBV18 and TRBJ1-4; D is unresolved. CDR1 and CDR2 (germline): KGHSH, LQKENI. CDR3 length: 13 amino acids. Trimming took 5 bases from V and 0 from J, leaving 4 bases between them. CDR3 sequence: CASSGSTNEKLFF. The CDR3 nucleotides read TGTGCCAGCTCAGGGTCAACTAATGAAAAACTGTTTTTT.

This clonotype was seen once. The chain couples TRBV6-6 to TRBJ2-4, with D possibly matching TRBD2 (6 bases). Per the germline V gene, CDR1 is MNHNY and CDR2 is SVGAGI (reference sequence). The CDR3 sequence is 15 residues long. Trimming stripped 6 bases from V and 3 bases from J, with 15 bases between. CDR3 in DNA: TGTGCCAGCAGGCGCATAGGGGAGGTCAAAAACATTCAGTACTTC. It yields the protein CASRRIGEVKNIQYF.

The chain has TRBV12-3 or TRBV12-4 and TRBJ1-1; D call uncertain. The CDR3 extends over 14 amino acids. The V end was cut by 3 bases, the J end by 3 bases, with 11 bases between. CDR3 nucleotide sequence: TGTGCCAGCAGTTTGAGGTTTCTGGACACTGAAGCTTTCTTT. It specifies CASSLRFLDTEAFF.

This clonotype was seen more than once but under ten times. The chain joins TRBV29-1 to TRBJ2-1, with TRBD1 identical over 9 bases. In germline, CDR1 is SQVTM, CDR2 ANQGSEA. CDR3 size: 11 residues. The CDR3 region is CGTGSYNEQFF. CDR3 coding DNA: TGCGGGACAGGGTCCTACAATGAGCAGTTCTTC.

This clonotype was seen a handful of times. V gene TRBV7-3 combines with J gene TRBJ1-1; TRBD1 might be the D (5 bases). The CDR3 length is 18 residues. Germline V lookup: CDR1 SGHTA, CDR2 FQGTGA. Trimming removed 3 bases at V and 0 bases at J, with 20 bases between. CDR3 coding DNA: TGTGCCAGCAGCTTCGGGGGTGAAATAGATGGTGTGAACACTGAAGCTTTCTTT. This gives the protein CASSFGGEIDGVNTEAFF.

The chain couples TRBV24-1 to TRBJ1-4, with a tentative D call TRBD1 (6 bases). V was shortened by 9 bases and J by 6 bases, with 19 bases between the two germline ends. The CDR3 loop spans 15 amino acids. CDR1 KGHDR and CDR2 SFDVKD come from the germline V gene. CDR3 sequence (DNA): TGTGCCACCCGGACCTCTCATAGGACAGATGAAAAACTGTTTTTT. It translates to CATRTSHRTDEKLFF.